In its sample, the clone carrying this T cell receptor beta chain is medium-sized. The sample originates from a study of metastatic and nonmetastatic thyroid tumors. Via MiXCR, TCRdb re-called the PCR reads. The sample includes about 18,000 clones, 30% to 35% of them seen just once. V shed 0 bases, J shed 0 bases, and the junction held 5 bases outside the gene matches. CDR1 and CDR2 from the germline V gene are MNHEY and SVGAGI. This CDR3 comprises 17 residues. Thyroid surgery took place with no prior treatment in any patient. The chain links TRBV6-5 to TRBJ2-3; 8 nucleotides match TRBD2. Sequenced input: tumor tissue. This receptor was identified in a male donor with papillary thyroid cancer or a benign thyroid nodule (not recorded which). Some clones in this sample may be carry-over from other donors' samples. The CDR3: CASSYSPLAGSTDTQYF. The CDR3, as DNA: TGTGCCAGCAGTTACTCGCCGCTAGCGGGTAGCACAGATACGCAGTATTTT.